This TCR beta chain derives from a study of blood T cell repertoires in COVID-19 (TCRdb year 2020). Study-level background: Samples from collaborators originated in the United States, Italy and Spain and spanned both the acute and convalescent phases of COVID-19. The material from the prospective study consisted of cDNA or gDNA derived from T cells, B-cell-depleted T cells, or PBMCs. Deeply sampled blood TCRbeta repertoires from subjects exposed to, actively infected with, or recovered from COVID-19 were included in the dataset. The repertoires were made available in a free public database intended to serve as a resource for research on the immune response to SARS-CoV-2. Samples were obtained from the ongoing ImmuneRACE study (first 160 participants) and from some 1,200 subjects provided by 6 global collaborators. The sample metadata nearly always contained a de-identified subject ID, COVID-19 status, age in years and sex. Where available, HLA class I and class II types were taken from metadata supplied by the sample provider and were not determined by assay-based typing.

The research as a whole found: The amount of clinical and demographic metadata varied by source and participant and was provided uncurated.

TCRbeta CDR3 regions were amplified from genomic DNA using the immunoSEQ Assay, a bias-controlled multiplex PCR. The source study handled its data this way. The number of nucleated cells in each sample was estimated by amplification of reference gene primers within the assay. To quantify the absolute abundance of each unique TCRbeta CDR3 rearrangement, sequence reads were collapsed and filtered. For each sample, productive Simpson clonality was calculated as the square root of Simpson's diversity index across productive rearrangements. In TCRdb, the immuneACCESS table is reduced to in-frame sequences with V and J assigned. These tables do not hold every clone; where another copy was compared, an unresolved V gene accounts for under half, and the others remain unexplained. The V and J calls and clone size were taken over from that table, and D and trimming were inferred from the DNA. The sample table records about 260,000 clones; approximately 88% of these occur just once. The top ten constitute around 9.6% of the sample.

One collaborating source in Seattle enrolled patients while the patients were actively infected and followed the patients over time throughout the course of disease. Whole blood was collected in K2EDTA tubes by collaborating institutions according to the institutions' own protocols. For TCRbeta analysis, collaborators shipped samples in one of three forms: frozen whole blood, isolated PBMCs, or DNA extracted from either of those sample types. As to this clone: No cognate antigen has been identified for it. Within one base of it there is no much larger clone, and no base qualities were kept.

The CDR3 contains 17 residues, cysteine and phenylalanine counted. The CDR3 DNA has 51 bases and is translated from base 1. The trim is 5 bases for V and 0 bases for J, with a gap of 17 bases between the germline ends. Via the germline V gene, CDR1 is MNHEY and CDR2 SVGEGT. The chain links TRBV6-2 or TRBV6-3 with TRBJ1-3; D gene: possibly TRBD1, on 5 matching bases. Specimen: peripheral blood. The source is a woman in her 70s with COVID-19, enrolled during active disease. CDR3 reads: CASSLDTGLISGNTIYF. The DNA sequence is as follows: TGTGCCAGCAGTCTCGACACGGGACTTATCTCTGGAAACACCATATATTTT.